This TCR beta chain was observed in a study of cytomegalovirus exposure and HLA in healthy donors. Study findings and constraints: There were reportedly fewer N-insertions in an Asian-associated ancestry cluster than the roughly 670-donor mean, in a later analysis. The study listed 150 to 200 cytomegalovirus-associated TCR beta chains. Looking again later, the authors saw that most CMV-associated TCR beta chains seemed HLA-restricted.

Amplification used 60 Vbeta primers and 13 Jbeta primers. Authors' methods: Roughly 10 million shared chains were among approximately 87 million unique TCR beta chains counted in a later analysis. Assay: immunoSEQ multiplex PCR; the TCRdb copy retains only in-frame clones and omits some. V and J calls and clone size are those listed in that table; D and trimming were worked out from the DNA. The sample records 85,000 to 120,000 clones, under 80% being singletons. This clone was detected a few times. What it binds is not known. The TCR comes from a man in his fifties or sixties in good health and CMV-seronegative. Sequenced material: PBMCs.

The CDR3 DNA reads as TGCGCCAGCAGCACGGACACCGGGCGGAACACTGAAGCTTTCTTT. It is translated as CASSTDTGRNTEAFF. The V call is TRBV5-1, the J call TRBJ1-1, with a tentative D call TRBD1 (5 bases). V lost 4 bases and J lost 1, with 14 bases in between. Germline V CDR1 and CDR2: SGHRS, YFSETQ. This CDR3 has 15 amino acids.